This TCR beta chain was profiled in a study of T-cell memory formation after mild COVID-19. TCRdb re-analysed the 5' RACE reads in MiXCR, keeping a single row per CDR3 protein. This table has under 250,000 distinct CDR3 sequences, around 9.1% appearing once. This clonotype has ten or more counts. The antigen remains undetermined. V shed 4 bases, J shed 2 bases, and the junction held 4 bases outside the gene matches. There are 15 residues in the CDR3. From germline, CDR1 is LGHDT and CDR2 YNNKEL (reference sequence). Study results and limitations: CD4/CD8 balance held among clones contracting day 15 to 85, and later expanders leaned CD4+. The authors left the SARS-CoV-2 specificity of second-wave clones peaking on day 37 unconfirmed.

This chain uses TRBV3-1 with TRBJ2-7; the match to TRBD2 covers 11 bases. The sequencing sample was made of PBMCs or a T cell subset sorted from them (not recorded which). This sequence was found in a man aged 18 to 30 who had mild COVID-19 (a few samples of this study predate the infection). Cell type and time point are not known. CDR3 coding DNA: TGTGCCAGCAGCCGAGGGACTAGCGGACCCTACGAGCAGTACTTC. This encodes CASSRGTSGPYEQYF.